This entry lists 15 T cell receptor beta chains sequenced from one sample in a study of T cell clones after liver transplantation. TCRdb's copy holds only in-frame clones and misses some; the assay was immunoSEQ multiplex PCR. The sample yields approximately 51,000 clones, roughly 71% seen once. The sequencing here drew on CD4+ T cells from blood, taken around 4.5 years after liver transplant. Receptors were obtained from a human patient who received a liver transplant. Some T cells here may be from the graft donor.

This clone was observed once. J is TRBJ1-1 and V is TRBV5-4, with 7 nucleotides matching TRBD1. From germline, CDR1 is SGHNT and CDR2 YYREEE (reference sequence). The CDR3 loop spans 13 amino acids. V gave up 5 bases and J gave up 4 bases; unmatched junction bases: 5. The CDR3 nucleotides read TGTGCCAGCAGGTCAGGGGGTAGCACTGAAGCTTTCTTT. Translated, it gives CASRSGGSTEAFF.

This chain uses TRBV28 with TRBJ1-2; D gene ambiguous. Germline assignment: CDR1 MDHEN and CDR2 SYDVKM. This CDR3 spans 13 amino acids. V was trimmed by 7 bases and J by 4 bases, leaving 13 bases between them. The CDR3 nucleotides are TGTGCCAGCACCGACCGGGCCTCCTATGGCTACACCTTC. Translating it yields CASTDRASYGYTF.

This chain links TRBV11-3 with TRBJ2-1; possible D gene TRBD1, 6 bases. The germline CDR1 and CDR2 sequences are SGHNT and YENEEA. V was pared by 4 bases and J by 8 bases, with 9 bases between. This CDR3 has 12 residues. CDR3 sequence: CASSSGAHEQFF. The CDR3, as DNA: TGTGCCAGCAGCTCAGGGGCGCATGAGCAGTTCTTC.

The rearrangement links TRBV18 to TRBJ2-1; D is tentatively TRBD1 or TRBD2 (5 bases each). The CDR3 runs 13 residues. The V and J ends lost 3 bases and 11 bases respectively, with 14 bases between them. The germline V gene has CDR1 KGHSH and CDR2 LQKENI. The CDR3 region has the DNA TGTGCCAGCTCACCGGGCAAAAGGGACCAGCAGTTCTTC. It is translated as CASSPGKRDQQFF.

This clone was detected only a few times. The chain is built from TRBV12-5 and TRBJ2-3, with D perhaps TRBD2 (6 bases). This CDR3 has 16 amino acids. V was cut by 5 bases and J by 2 bases, with 17 bases left in between. Germline CDR1 LGHNT, CDR2 FRNRAP. The CDR3 nucleotides read TGTGCTAGTGGTCGGGGGACCGCATCGTTCACAGATACGCAGTATTTT. Translating gives CASGRGTASFTDTQYF.

V is TRBV28 and J is TRBJ1-4; D might be TRBD1 (6 bases). Trimming removed 8 bases from V and 7 bases from J, with 17 bases in between. The CDR3 extends over 14 amino acids. CDR1 and CDR2 (germline): MDHEN, SYDVKM. The CDR3 here is CASAPGGQLEKLFF. CDR3 bases: TGTGCCAGCGCTCCCGGAGGACAGCTTGAAAAACTGTTTTTT.

This chain joins TRBV6-1 and TRBJ2-1, with 8 bases lining up with TRBD1. Looked up from germline, CDR1 is MNHNS and CDR2 is SASEGT. The CDR3 is 15 amino acids. V shed 7 bases and J 1 base; nucleotides not matched to a gene: 6. This CDR3 reads CASKLGQASYNEQFF. CDR3 DNA sequence: TGTGCCAGCAAGCTGGGACAGGCATCCTACAATGAGCAGTTCTTC.

The genes are TRBV5-6 and TRBJ2-7, with 7 bases identical to TRBD1. The length of the CDR3 is 15 residues. CDR1 and CDR2 (germline): SGHDT, YYEEEE. Trimming at V came to 0 bases and at J to 3 bases, leaving 6 bases not matched to a gene. CDR3 amino acids: CASSLGGTALYEQYF. DNA for the CDR3: TGTGCCAGCAGCTTGGGGGGGACAGCACTCTACGAGCAGTACTTC.

The V call is TRBV7-3, the J call TRBJ2-3; TRBD1 or TRBD2 may be the D gene (5 bases each). This CDR3 has 15 amino acids. The V gene's germline CDR1 is SGHTA and CDR2 FQGTGA. Between the trimmed V and J ends, which lost 3 bases and 1 base, there was a span of 11 bases. The CDR3 sequence is CASSFRGAGTDTQYF. The CDR3 coding sequence is TGTGCCAGCAGCTTTCGAGGGGCTGGCACAGATACGCAGTATTTT.

Regarding this clone: An end of the junction differs from the germline gene, which may be a read error. Distinct nucleotide sequences in the sample also encode this CDR3. V gene TRBV7-9 combines with J gene TRBJ2-7; 7 nucleotides align to TRBD1. Per germline, CDR1 SEHNR and CDR2 FQNEAQ (reference sequence). The CDR3 runs 14 residues. In nucleotides, the CDR3 is TGTGCCAGCAGCGGGGGACAGAGCTCCTACGAGCAGTATTTC. It translates to CASSGGQSSYEQYF.

The chain joins TRBV19 to TRBJ1-1; D may be TRBD1 (6 bases). Germline-derived CDR1 and CDR2 are LNHDA and SQIVND (reference sequence). The CDR3 is 14 amino acids. V was pared by 4 bases and J by 4 bases, with 13 bases between. CDR3 residues: CASSRGGPTTEAFF. DNA for the CDR3: TGTGCCAGTAGTAGGGGGGGCCCCACCACTGAAGCTTTCTTT.

In regard to this clone: The sample holds other DNA sequences that translate to the same CDR3. This chain connects TRBV7-8 to TRBJ1-6, with 7 bases identical to TRBD1. The J segment lost 0 bases and the V segment lost 5 bases, leaving 7 bases of the junction unmatched. The CDR3 is 17 residues long. Germline CDR1 SGHVS, CDR2 FQNEAQ. The CDR3 DNA reads as TGTGCCAGCAGCCCTCGGACAGGAGGCTCCTATAATTCACCCCTCCACTTT. It is translated as CASSPRTGGSYNSPLHF.

The chain combines TRBV18 with TRBJ1-5, with a tentative D call TRBD1 (6 bases). The CDR3 extends over 16 amino acids. Trimming shortened V by 3 bases and J by 1 base, and 13 bases separated the two germline ends. CDR1 KGHSH and CDR2 LQKENI come from the germline V gene. DNA for the CDR3: TGTGCCAGCTCACCGGGGGGCCCTAGGAGCAATCAGCCCCAGCATTTT. It specifies CASSPGGPRSNQPQHF.

The chain employs TRBV21-1 and TRBJ2-2. TRBV21-1 is a known pseudogene. The CDR3 loop spans 17 amino acids. The CDR3: CASSKSRGGLNTGELFF. CDR3 coding DNA: TGTGCCAGCAGCAAATCTAGAGGGGGACTGAACACCGGGGAGCTGTTTTTT.

The chain is built from TRBV29-1 and TRBJ2-7; 9 nucleotides agree with TRBD1. Germline assignment: CDR1 SQVTM and CDR2 ANQGSEA. With V trimmed by 2 bases and J by 1 base, 3 bases remained unmatched. The length of the CDR3 is 14 residues. The CDR3 loop is CSVEFGTGSYEQYF. The CDR3 DNA is TGCAGCGTTGAATTCGGGACAGGGTCCTACGAGCAGTACTTC.